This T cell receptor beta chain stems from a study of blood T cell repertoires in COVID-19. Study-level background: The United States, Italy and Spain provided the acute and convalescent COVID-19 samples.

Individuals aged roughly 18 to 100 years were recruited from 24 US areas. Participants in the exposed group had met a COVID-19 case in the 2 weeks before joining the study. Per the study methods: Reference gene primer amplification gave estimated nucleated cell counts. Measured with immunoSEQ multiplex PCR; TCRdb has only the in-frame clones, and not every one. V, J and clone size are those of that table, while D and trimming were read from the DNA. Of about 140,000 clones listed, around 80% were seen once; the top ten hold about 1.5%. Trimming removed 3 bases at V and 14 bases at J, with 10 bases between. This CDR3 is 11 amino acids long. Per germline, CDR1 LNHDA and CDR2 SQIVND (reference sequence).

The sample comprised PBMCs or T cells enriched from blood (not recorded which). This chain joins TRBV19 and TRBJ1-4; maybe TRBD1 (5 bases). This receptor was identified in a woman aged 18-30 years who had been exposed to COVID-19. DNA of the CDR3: TGTGCCAGTAGTATCCGGGGGGTCCTGTTTTTT. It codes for CASSIRGVLFF.